This T cell receptor (beta chain) comes out of a study of blood T cell repertoires in COVID-19. Overall study: The study drew acute and convalescent COVID-19 samples from the United States, Italy and Spain. PBMCs, B-cell-depleted T cells, or T cells were the source of the cDNA or gDNA that made up the material.

Authors' data handling: Estimation of nucleated cell counts relied on the amplification of reference gene primers. The assay was immunoSEQ multiplex PCR, and TCRdb's table has in-frame clones only and misses some. V and J calls and clone size are as listed in that table; D and trimming were resolved from the DNA. The sample holds 85,000 to 130,000 clones, about 89% seen once. V was trimmed by 1 base and J by 13 bases, leaving 14 bases between them. Per the germline V gene, CDR1 is SEHNR and CDR2 is FQNEAQ (reference sequence). The CDR3 is 14 amino acids. This rearrangement joins TRBV7-9 to TRBJ1-6, with D maybe TRBD1 (6 bases). The sequenced sample was peripheral blood. The receptor comes from a human donor in a cohort sampled during active COVID-19. CDR3 coding DNA: TGTGCCAGCAGCTTAGGGGGAACTCAGGGGCCCCTCCACTTT. Protein sequence: CASSLGGTQGPLHF. Full variable domain (missing parts from reference TRBV7-9 and TRBJ1-6): DTGVSQNPRHKITKRGQNVTFRCDPISEHNRLYWYRQTLGQGPEFLTYFQNEAQLEKSRLLSDRFSAERPKGSFSTLEIQRTEQGDSAMYLCASSLGGTQGPLHFGNGTRLTVT.